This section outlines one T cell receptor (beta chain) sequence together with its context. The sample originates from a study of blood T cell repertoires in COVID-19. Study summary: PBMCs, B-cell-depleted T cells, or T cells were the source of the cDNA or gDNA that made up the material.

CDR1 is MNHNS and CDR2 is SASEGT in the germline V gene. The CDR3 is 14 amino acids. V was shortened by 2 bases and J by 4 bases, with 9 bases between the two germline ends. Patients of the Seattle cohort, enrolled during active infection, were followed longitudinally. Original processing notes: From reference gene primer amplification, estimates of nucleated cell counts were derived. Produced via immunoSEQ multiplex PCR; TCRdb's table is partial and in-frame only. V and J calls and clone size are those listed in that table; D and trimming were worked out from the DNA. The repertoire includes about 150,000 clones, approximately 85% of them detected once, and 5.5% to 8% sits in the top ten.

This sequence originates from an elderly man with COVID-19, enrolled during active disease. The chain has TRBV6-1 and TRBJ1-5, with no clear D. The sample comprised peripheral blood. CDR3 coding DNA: TGTGCCAGCAGTGAATCAGGTTGGAATCAGCCCCAGCATTTT. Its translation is CASSESGWNQPQHF.